These T cell receptor beta chains were read from a single sample in a study of T cells in Graves' hyperthyroidism and ophthalmopathy. MiXCR, applied by TCRdb to the multiplex PCR reads, yields one record per CDR3 protein. The repertoire includes a few hundred thousand distinct CDR3 sequences, less than 25% of them detected once, and about 30% sits in the top ten. Material: blood. All receptors come from a man aged 18 to 29 with Graves' hyperthyroidism. Both conserved end residues are part of each CDR3. D genes are given only for firm matches. Expanded clones are given a class, and other clones once, few, many or no size at all.

TRBD1 | 13 | TRBJ1-1 | TRBV6-5 | many | CASPRDRAAEAFF | TGTGCCAGCCCACGGGACAGGGCGGCTGAAGCTTTCTTT
NA | 14 | TRBJ2-2 | TRBV2 | few | CASSNRLITGELFF | TGTGCCAGCAGCAATAGACTGATCACCGGGGAGCTGTTTTTT
TRBD2 | 13 | TRBJ2-3 | TRBV19 | NA | CASAPGLREAQYF | TGTGCCAGTGCGCCGGGACTACGGGAAGCGCAGTATTTT
NA | 14 | TRBJ1-1 | TRBV28 | NA | CASSSGPLDTEAFF | TGTGCCAGCAGCTCCGGACCTCTGGACACTGAAGCTTTCTTT
NA | 14 | TRBJ1-6 | TRBV20-1 | few | CSAFQGNYNSPLHF | TGCAGTGCTTTCCAGGGAAACTATAATTCACCCCTCCACTTT
NA | 16 | TRBJ1-5 | TRBV6-1 | many | CASSERAAGWNQPQHF | TGTGCCAGCAGTGAAAGAGCGGCAGGGTGGAATCAGCCCCAGCATTTT
NA | 14 | TRBJ2-5 | TRBV20-1 | few | CSARGPGFLSTQYF | TGCAGTGCTAGGGGACCCGGGTTTTTGTCTACCCAGTACTTC
TRBD2 | 16 | TRBJ2-7 | TRBV7-2 | many | CASSLYWSGGQYEQYF | TGTGCCAGCAGCTTATATTGGAGCGGGGGGCAATACGAGCAGTACTTC
NA | 11 | TRBJ2-7 | TRBV13 | many | CASGSFHEQYF | TGTGCCAGCGGGTCGTTCCACGAGCAGTACTTC
NA | 16 | TRBJ2-3 | TRBV7-2 | many | CASSLSVGTVADTQYF | TGTGCCAGCAGCTTGTCGGTAGGGACGGTGGCAGATACGCAGTATTTT
TRBD1 | 15 | TRBJ2-7 | TRBV5-6 | few | CASSRGTGALYEQYF | TGTGCCAGCAGCAGAGGGACAGGGGCCCTCTACGAGCAGTACTTC
NA | 15 | TRBJ1-5 | TRBV6-1 | many | CASISQILGNQPQHF | TGTGCCAGCATATCCCAAATCCTTGGCAATCAGCCCCAGCATTTT
NA | 15 | TRBJ2-2 | TRBV6-5 | many | CASVTGLPDPGELFF | TGTGCCAGCGTTACCGGACTCCCAGACCCCGGGGAGCTGTTTTTT
TRBD2 | 16 | TRBJ2-7 | TRBV20-1 | many | CSARDSRGRGGFEQYF | TGCAGTGCTAGGGATAGTAGAGGACGGGGGGGCTTCGAGCAGTACTTC
NA | 13 | TRBJ2-7 | TRBV30 | many | CAWSVGLTYEQYF | TGTGCCTGGAGTGTGGGGTTAACCTACGAGCAGTACTTC
NA | 14 | TRBJ2-7 | TRBV5-1 | few | CASSLGGHFYEQYF | TGCGCCAGCAGCTTGGGGGGACACTTCTACGAGCAGTACTTC
NA | 15 | TRBJ2-2 | TRBV11-1 | NA | CASSLRADSTGELFF | TGTGCCAGCAGCTTACGGGCGGACAGTACCGGGGAGCTGTTTTTT
NA | 12 | TRBJ1-2 | TRBV5-1 | many | CASNPGKGGYTF | TGCGCCAGCAACCCAGGGAAGGGTGGCTACACCTTC
TRBD1 | 17 | TRBJ2-7 | TRBV6-5 | NA | CASSYSFRTGDSYEQYF | TGTGCCAGCAGTTACTCGTTCCGGACAGGGGATTCCTACGAGCAGTACTTC
TRBD1 | 13 | TRBJ2-7 | TRBV7-2 | NA | CASTRDRGGEQYF | TGTGCCAGCACCCGGGACAGGGGAGGCGAGCAGTACTTC
NA | 13 | TRBJ1-6 | TRBV30 | few | CAWSAEWNSPLHF | TGTGCCTGGAGTGCCGAATGGAATTCACCCCTCCACTTT
NA | 12 | TRBJ1-2 | TRBV15 | many | CATSYPNYGYTF | TGTGCCACCAGCTACCCTAACTATGGCTACACCTTC
NA | 16 | TRBJ2-7 | TRBV11-1 | many | CASSLGSTGTSYEQYF | TGTGCCAGCAGCCTGGGGTCTACAGGAACCTCCTACGAGCAGTACTTC
NA | 13 | TRBJ2-5 | TRBV12-3/TRBV12-4 | many | CASSLVTLETQYF | TGTGCCAGCAGTTTAGTAACATTAGAGACCCAGTACTTC
NA | 11 | TRBJ1-1 | TRBV2 | many | CASSRYEGAFF | TGTGCCAGCAGCCGGTACGAAGGAGCTTTCTTT
NA | 15 | TRBJ1-3 | TRBV12-3/TRBV12-4 | many | CASSPRRQAENTIYF | TGTGCCAGCAGTCCTCGCAGACAGGCGGAAAACACCATATATTTT